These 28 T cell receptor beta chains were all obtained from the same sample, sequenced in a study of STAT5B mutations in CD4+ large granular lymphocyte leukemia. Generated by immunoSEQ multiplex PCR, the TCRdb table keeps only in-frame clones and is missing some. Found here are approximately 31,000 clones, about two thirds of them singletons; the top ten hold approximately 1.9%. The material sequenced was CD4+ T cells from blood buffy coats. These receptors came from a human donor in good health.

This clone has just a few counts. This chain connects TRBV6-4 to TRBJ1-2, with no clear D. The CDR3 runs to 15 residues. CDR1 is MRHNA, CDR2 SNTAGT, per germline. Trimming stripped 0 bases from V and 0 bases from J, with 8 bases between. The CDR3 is CASSDSGRANYGYTF. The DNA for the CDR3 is TGTGCCAGCAGTGACTCGGGTCGGGCTAACTATGGCTACACCTTC.

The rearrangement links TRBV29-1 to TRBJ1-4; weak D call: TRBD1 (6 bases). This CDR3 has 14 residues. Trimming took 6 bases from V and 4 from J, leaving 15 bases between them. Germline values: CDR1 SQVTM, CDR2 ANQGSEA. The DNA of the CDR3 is TGCAGCGTGGCCTTAGGGGGGGATAATGAAAAACTGTTTTTT. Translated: CSVALGGDNEKLFF.

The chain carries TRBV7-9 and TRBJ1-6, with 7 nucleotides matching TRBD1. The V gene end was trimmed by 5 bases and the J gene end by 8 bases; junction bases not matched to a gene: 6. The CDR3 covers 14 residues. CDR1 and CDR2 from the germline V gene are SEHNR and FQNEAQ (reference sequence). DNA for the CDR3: TGTGCCAGCAGCCCACAGGGGATGGATTCACCCCTCCACTTT. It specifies CASSPQGMDSPLHF.

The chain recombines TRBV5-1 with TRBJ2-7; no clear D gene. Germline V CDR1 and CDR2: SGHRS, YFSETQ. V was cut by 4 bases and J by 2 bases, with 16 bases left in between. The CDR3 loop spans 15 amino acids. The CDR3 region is CASSPSAQNTYEQYF. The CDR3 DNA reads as TGCGCCAGCAGCCCCTCCGCACAGAATACCTACGAGCAGTACTTC.

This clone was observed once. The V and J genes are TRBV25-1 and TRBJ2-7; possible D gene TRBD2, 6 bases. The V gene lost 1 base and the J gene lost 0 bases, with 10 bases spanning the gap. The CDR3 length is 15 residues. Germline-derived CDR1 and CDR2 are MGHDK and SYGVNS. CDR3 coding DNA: TGTGCCAGCAGTGAATGGGGCGGGGTCTCCTACGAGCAGTACTTC. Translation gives CASSEWGGVSYEQYF.

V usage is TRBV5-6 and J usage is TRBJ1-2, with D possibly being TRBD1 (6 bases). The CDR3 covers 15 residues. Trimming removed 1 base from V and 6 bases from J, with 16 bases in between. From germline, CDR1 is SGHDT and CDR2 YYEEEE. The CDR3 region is CASSLPGRGADGYTF. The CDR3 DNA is TGTGCCAGCAGCTTGCCGGGTAGGGGGGCCGATGGCTACACCTTC.

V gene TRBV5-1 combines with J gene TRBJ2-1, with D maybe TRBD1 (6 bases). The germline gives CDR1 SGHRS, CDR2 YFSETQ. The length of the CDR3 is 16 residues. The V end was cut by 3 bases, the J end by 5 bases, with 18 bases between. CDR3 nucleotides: TGCGCCAGCAGCTCTCCGGGGTCAGGGGTGAACAATGAGCAGTTCTTC. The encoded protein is CASSSPGSGVNNEQFF.

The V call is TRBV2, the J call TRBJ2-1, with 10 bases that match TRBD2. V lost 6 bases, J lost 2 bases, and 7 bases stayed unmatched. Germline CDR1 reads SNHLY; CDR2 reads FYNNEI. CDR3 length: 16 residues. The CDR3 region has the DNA TGTGCCAGCAGAGCAGGAGCGGGGGGGGCCTACAATGAGCAGTTCTTC. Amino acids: CASRAGAGGAYNEQFF.

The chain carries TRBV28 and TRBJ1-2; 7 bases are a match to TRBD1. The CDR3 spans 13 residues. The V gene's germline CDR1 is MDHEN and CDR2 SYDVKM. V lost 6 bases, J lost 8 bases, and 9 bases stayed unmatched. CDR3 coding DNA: TGTGCCAGCAGCCCACTAGGGGGCCTAGGCTACACCTTC. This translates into CASSPLGGLGYTF.

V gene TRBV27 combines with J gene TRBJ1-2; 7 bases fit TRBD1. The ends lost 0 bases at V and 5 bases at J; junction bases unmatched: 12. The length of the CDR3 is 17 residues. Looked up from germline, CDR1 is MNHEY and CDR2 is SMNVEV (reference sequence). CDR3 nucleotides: TGTGCCAGCAGTTTATCATCCAGGGGGGCGGCCTATTATGGCTACACCTTC. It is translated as CASSLSSRGAAYYGYTF.

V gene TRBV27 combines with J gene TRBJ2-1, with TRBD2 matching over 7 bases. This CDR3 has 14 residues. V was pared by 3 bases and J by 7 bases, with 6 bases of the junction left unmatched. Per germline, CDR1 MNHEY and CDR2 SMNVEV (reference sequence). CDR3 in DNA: TGTGCCAGCAGTTTCCAGCGGGGTTTTAATGAGCAGTTCTTC. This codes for CASSFQRGFNEQFF.

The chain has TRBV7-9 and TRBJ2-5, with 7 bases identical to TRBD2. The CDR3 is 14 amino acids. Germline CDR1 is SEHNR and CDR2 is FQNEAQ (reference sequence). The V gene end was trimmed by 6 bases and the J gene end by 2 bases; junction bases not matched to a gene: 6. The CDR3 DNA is TGTGCCAGCAGTCGGGGAGGGCGGCAAGAGACCCAGTACTTC. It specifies CASSRGGRQETQYF.

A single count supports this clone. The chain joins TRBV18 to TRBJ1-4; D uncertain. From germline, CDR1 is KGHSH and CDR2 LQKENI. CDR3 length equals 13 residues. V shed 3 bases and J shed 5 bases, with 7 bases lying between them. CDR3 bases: TGTGCCAGCTCACCTGCTATAAATGAAAAACTGTTTTTT. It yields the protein CASSPAINEKLFF. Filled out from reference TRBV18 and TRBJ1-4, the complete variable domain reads NAGVMQNPRHLVRRRGQEARLRCSPMKGHSHVYWYRQLPEEGLKFMVYLQKENIIDESGMPKERFSAEFPKEGPSILRIQQVVRGDSAAYFCASSPAINEKLFFGSGTQLSVL.

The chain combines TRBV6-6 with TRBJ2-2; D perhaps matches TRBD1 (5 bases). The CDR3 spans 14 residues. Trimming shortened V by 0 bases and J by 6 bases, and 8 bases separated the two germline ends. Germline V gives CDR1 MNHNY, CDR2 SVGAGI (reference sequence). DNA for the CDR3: TGTGCCAGCAGTTACTCAGGGGCGGCCGGGGAGCTGTTTTTT. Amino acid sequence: CASSYSGAAGELFF.

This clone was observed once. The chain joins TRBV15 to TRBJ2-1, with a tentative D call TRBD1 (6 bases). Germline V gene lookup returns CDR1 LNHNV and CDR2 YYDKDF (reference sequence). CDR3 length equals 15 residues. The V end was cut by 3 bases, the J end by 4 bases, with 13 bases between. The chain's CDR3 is CATSRATGRYNEQFF. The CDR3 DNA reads TGTGCCACCAGCAGGGCGACAGGACGGTACAATGAGCAGTTCTTC.

The chain's CDR3 is CAWSGSMGYGYTF. In DNA, the CDR3 is TGTGCCTGGAGTGGGTCCATGGGGTATGGCTACACCTTC. This chain links TRBV30 with TRBJ1-2; no reliable D call. There are 13 residues in the CDR3. Deletions cut 1 base from V and 5 bases from J, with 11 bases between. The V gene's germline CDR1 is GTSNPN and CDR2 SVGIG (reference sequence).

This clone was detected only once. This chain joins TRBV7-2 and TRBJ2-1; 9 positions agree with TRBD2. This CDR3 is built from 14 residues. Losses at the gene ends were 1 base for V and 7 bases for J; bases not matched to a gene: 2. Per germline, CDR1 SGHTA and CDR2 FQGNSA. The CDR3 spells CASSLDLAGNEQFF. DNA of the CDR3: TGTGCCAGCAGCTTAGACCTAGCGGGGAATGAGCAGTTCTTC. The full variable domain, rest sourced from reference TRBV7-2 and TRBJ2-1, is GAGVSQSPSNKVTEKGKDVELRCDPISGHTALYWYRQSLGQGLEFLIYFQGNSAPDKSGLPSDRFSAERTGGSVSTLTIQRTQQEDSAVYLCASSLDLAGNEQFFGPGTRLTVL.

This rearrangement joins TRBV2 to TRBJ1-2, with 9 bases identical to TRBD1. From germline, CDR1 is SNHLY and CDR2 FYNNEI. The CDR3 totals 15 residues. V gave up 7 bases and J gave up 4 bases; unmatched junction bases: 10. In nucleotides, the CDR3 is TGTGCCAGCACCCCTGGGACAGGGAGGGTCTATGGCTACACCTTC. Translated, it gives CASTPGTGRVYGYTF.

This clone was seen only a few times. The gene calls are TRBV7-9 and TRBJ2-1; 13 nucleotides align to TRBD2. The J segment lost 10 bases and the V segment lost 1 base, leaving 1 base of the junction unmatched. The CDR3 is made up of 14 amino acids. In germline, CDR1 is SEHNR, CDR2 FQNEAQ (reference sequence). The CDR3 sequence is CASSLGGLAGEQFF. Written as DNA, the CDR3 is TGTGCCAGCAGCTTAGGGGGACTAGCGGGAGAGCAGTTCTTC. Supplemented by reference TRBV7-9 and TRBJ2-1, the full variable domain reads DTGVSQNPRHKITKRGQNVTFRCDPISEHNRLYWYRQTLGQGPEFLTYFQNEAQLEKSRLLSDRFSAERPKGSFSTLEIQRTEQGDSAMYLCASSLGGLAGEQFFGPGTRLTVL.

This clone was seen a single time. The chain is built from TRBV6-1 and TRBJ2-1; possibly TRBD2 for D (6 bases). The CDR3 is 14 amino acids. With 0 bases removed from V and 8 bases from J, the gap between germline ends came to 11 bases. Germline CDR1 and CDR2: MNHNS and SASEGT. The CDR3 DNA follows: TGTGCCAGCAGTGAAGCGTGGCGGGGCGATGAGCAGTTCTTC. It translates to CASSEAWRGDEQFF.

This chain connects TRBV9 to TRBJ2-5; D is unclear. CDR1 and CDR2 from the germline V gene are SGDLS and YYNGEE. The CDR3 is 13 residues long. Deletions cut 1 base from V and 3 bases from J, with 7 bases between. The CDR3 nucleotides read TGTGCCAGCAGCGTAAGAGATGAAGAGACCCAGTACTTC. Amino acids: CASSVRDEETQYF.

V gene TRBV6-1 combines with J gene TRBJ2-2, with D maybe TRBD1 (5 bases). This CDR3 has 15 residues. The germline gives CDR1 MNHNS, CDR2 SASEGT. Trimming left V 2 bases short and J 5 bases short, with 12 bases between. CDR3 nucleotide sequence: TGTGCCAGCAGTGAAATGGACACAGGAACCGGGGAGCTGTTTTTT. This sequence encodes CASSEMDTGTGELFF.

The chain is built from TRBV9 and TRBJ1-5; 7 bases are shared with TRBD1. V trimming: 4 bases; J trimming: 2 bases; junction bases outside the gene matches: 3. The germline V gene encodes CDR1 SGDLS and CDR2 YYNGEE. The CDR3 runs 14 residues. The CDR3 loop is CASSPGQGNQPQHF. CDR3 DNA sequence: TGTGCCAGCAGCCCCGGACAGGGCAATCAGCCCCAGCATTTT.

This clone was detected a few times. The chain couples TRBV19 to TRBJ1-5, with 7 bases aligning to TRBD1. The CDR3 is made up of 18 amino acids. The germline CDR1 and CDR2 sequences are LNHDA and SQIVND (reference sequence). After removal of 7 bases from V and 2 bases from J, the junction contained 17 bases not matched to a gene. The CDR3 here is CASTPTQYRGKGNQPQHF. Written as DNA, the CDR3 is TGTGCCAGTACTCCCACTCAATACAGGGGAAAGGGCAATCAGCCCCAGCATTTT.

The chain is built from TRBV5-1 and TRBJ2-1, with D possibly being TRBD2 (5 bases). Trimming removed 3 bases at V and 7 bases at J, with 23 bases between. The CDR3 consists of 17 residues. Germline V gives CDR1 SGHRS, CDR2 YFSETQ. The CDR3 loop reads CASSSRLASLRGNEQFF. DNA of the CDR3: TGCGCCAGCAGCTCCCGGTTGGCGTCTCTCCGGGGTAATGAGCAGTTCTTC.

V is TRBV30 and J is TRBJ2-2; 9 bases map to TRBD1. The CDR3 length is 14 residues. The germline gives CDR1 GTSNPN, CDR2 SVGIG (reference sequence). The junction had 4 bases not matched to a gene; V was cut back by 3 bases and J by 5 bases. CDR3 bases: TGTGCCTGGAGACAGGGGGCTGGGACCGGGGAGCTGTTTTTT. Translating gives CAWRQGAGTGELFF.

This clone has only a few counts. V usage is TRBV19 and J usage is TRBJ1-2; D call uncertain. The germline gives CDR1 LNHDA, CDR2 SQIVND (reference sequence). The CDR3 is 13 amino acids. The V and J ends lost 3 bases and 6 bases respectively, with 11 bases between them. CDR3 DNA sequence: TGTGCCAGTAGTATGGGCCTATGGGATGGCTACACCTTC. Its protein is CASSMGLWDGYTF.

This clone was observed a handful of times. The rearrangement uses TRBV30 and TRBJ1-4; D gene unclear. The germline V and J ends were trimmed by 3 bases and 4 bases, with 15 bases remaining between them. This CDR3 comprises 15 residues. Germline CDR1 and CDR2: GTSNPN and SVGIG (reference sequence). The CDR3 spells CAWRWGRRLNEKLFF. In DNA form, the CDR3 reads TGTGCCTGGAGATGGGGTCGCCGCCTTAATGAAAAACTGTTTTTT.